These 2 T cell receptor beta chains originate from one sample sequenced in a study of identical twins. TCRdb reanalysed the 5' RACE reads using MiXCR and keeps one entry per CDR3 protein. The data show 690,000 or so distinct CDR3 sequences, over 5% seen once. Sequencing was performed on naive T cells sorted from blood. These receptors were obtained from a young man in good health.

This clonotype was counted many times. The V gene is TRBV12-3 or TRBV12-4, the J gene TRBJ1-5; possible D gene TRBD1, 5 bases. The CDR3 spans 13 residues. Between the trimmed V and J ends, which lost 6 bases and 10 bases, there was a span of 16 bases. CDR3 DNA: TGTGCCAGCAGCCCAGGACACAATGCCCCCCAGCATTTT. It codes for CASSPGHNAPQHF.

This clonotype showed up many times. This chain connects TRBV7-6 to TRBJ2-1; 7 bases fit TRBD1. The length of the CDR3 is 17 residues. With 4 bases clipped from V and 0 bases from J, the junction kept 9 bases outside the gene matches. Germline V CDR1 and CDR2: SGHVS, FNYEAQ. This CDR3 is CASSSYRTGSSYNEQFF. The DNA for the CDR3 is TGTGCCAGCAGCTCTTACCGGACAGGAAGCTCCTACAATGAGCAGTTCTTC.